The T cell receptor (beta chain) described here comes from a study of blood T cell repertoires in COVID-19. Whole-study context: Samples taken during acute and convalescent COVID-19 were collected in the United States, Italy and Spain.

V lost 6 bases and J 0 bases, leaving 9 bases between the germline ends. CDR3 size: 13 residues. Germline CDR1 reads SQVTM; CDR2 reads ANQGSEA. Sequencing was performed with immunoSEQ multiplex PCR; in TCRdb, only in-frame clones are kept and a portion is missing. The table includes about 140,000 clones, approximately 88% detected once. The V call is TRBV29-1, the J call TRBJ2-1; D is ambiguous. The sequenced sample consisted of peripheral blood. This clonotype originated in a human donor in a cohort sampled during active COVID-19. The CDR3 DNA sequence: TGCAGCGTACCGGAGAGCTCCTACAATGAGCAGTTCTTC. It yields the protein CSVPESSYNEQFF.